These 28 T cell receptor beta chains were all obtained from the same sample, sequenced in a study of blood T cell repertoires in COVID-19 (dated by TCRdb to about 2020). The library was made by the immunoSEQ multiplex PCR assay. Held by TCRdb, this immuneACCESS table contains in-frame sequences only and omits some clones. Under half of the omission traces to an unresolved V gene where checked; the cause of the rest is unknown. For this sample the table gives approximately 52,000 clones, of which approximately 81% were detected only once. Together, the top ten hold around 13% of the sample. Sequenced sample: peripheral blood. All receptors come from an elderly woman with acute or convalescent COVID-19.

This chain links TRBV15 with TRBJ1-5, with D possibly TRBD1 on 5 matching bases. From germline, CDR1 is LNHNV and CDR2 YYDKDF (reference sequence). The V gene lost 2 bases and the J gene lost 6 bases, with 20 bases spanning the gap. The CDR3 covers 17 residues. The CDR3 sequence: CATSRPHGGWEGQPQHF. CDR3 nucleotides: TGTGCCACCAGCAGACCCCATGGGGGTTGGGAGGGTCAGCCCCAGCATTTT.

The chain carries TRBV2 and TRBJ1-1; 8 nucleotides align to TRBD1. The CDR3 covers 15 residues. Germline CDR1 and CDR2: SNHLY and FYNNEI. V lost 5 bases and J lost 4; bases outside the gene matches: 9. The CDR3 region is CASSHNPTGGTEAFF. The DNA of the CDR3 is TGTGCCAGCAGTCATAATCCTACAGGGGGCACTGAAGCTTTCTTT. The full variable domain, completed using reference TRBV2 and TRBJ1-1, is EPEVTQTPSHQVTQMGQEVILRCVPISNHLYFYWYRQILGQKVEFLVSFYNNEISEKSEIFDDQFSVERPDGSNFTLKIRSTKLEDSAMYFCASSHNPTGGTEAFFGQGTRLTVV.

The chain is built from TRBV6-5 and TRBJ1-4; the match to TRBD1 covers 7 bases. Germline CDR1 is MNHEY and CDR2 is SVGAGI. V lost 7 bases, J lost 2 bases, and 7 bases stayed unmatched. The CDR3 has 15 residues. CDR3 in amino acids: CASKNGGQTNEKLFF. DNA for the CDR3: TGTGCCAGCAAAAATGGGGGACAGACTAATGAAAAACTGTTTTTT.

V and J are TRBV5-4 and TRBJ1-2; TRBD1 matches 8 bases. V trimming: 4 bases; J trimming: 2 bases; junction bases outside the gene matches: 10. The CDR3 is 16 amino acids. Germline CDR1 and CDR2: SGHNT and YYREEE (reference sequence). CDR3 coding DNA: TGTGCCAGCAGCCCATACCTGGGACAGGCCAACTATGGCTACACCTTC. It translates to CASSPYLGQANYGYTF. Full variable domain (remainder filled in from reference TRBV5-4 and TRBJ1-2): ETGVTQSPTHLIKTRGQQVTLRCSSQSGHNTVSWYQQALGQGPQFIFQYYREEENGRGNFPPRFSGLQFPNYSSELNVNALELDDSALYLCASSPYLGQANYGYTFGSGTRLTVV.

This clone occurred once. The rearrangement links TRBV13 to TRBJ1-4; D is uncertain. CDR1 is PRHDT and CDR2 is FYEKMQ in the germline V gene (reference sequence). Between the trimmed V and J ends, which lost 6 bases and 7 bases, there was a span of 12 bases. The CDR3 sequence is 13 residues long. This CDR3 reads CASRGGRGEKLFF. DNA of the CDR3: TGTGCCAGCAGGGGAGGGCGAGGTGAAAAACTGTTTTTT. The whole variable domain, filled in from reference TRBV13 and TRBJ1-4, reads AAGVIQSPRHLIKEKRETATLKCYPIPRHDTVYWYQQGPGQDPQFLISFYEKMQSDKGSIPDRFSAQQFSDYHSELNMSSLELGDSALYFCASRGGRGEKLFFGSGTQLSVL.

J is TRBJ1-2 and V is TRBV5-4; TRBD1 is a possible D gene (5 bases). Germline values: CDR1 SGHNT, CDR2 YYREEE (reference sequence). Trimming took off 4 bases at V and 2 bases at J, with 12 bases between the two ends. The CDR3 consists of 14 residues. CDR3 amino acids: CASSGGTANYGYTF. The CDR3 DNA is TGTGCCAGCAGCGGGGGGACGGCAAACTATGGCTACACCTTC. Together with reference TRBV5-4 and TRBJ1-2, the CDR3 gives the full variable domain: ETGVTQSPTHLIKTRGQQVTLRCSSQSGHNTVSWYQQALGQGPQFIFQYYREEENGRGNFPPRFSGLQFPNYSSELNVNALELDDSALYLCASSGGTANYGYTFGSGTRLTVV.

J is TRBJ2-2 and V is TRBV12-5, with 8 bases matching TRBD1. Germline-derived CDR1 and CDR2 are LGHNT and FRNRAP. The CDR3 is 15 amino acids. Trimming at V came to 6 bases and at J to 1 base, leaving 4 bases not matched to a gene. The DNA for the CDR3 is TGTGCTAGTGGCCAAGACAGGGGGAACACCGGGGAGCTGTTTTTT. This translates into CASGQDRGNTGELFF.

CDR3 residues: CASSTSGSGPYEQYF. The CDR3 bases are TGTGCCAGTAGTACCAGTGGTAGCGGGCCCTACGAGCAGTACTTC. V is TRBV19 and J is TRBJ2-7; TRBD2 matches 7 bases. J lost 2 bases, V lost 4 bases, and 8 bases had no gene match. Germline V CDR1 and CDR2: LNHDA, SQIVND (reference sequence). This CDR3 contains 15 residues.

The J gene is TRBJ2-7, the V gene TRBV28, with D possibly being TRBD1 (6 bases). Germline V lookup: CDR1 MDHEN, CDR2 SYDVKM. The V gene lost 2 bases and the J gene lost 2 bases, with 13 bases spanning the gap. This CDR3 has 15 residues. CDR3 DNA sequence: TGTGCCAGCAGTTTAACGGACGGGACACCCTACGAGCAGTACTTC. Translating gives CASSLTDGTPYEQYF.

This chain uses TRBV6-5 with TRBJ1-2; TRBD1 matches at 7 bases. J gave up 4 bases and V 5 bases, and 4 bases lay outside the gene matches. Germline-derived CDR1 and CDR2 are MNHEY and SVGAGI. This CDR3 spans 13 amino acids. The CDR3 coding sequence is TGTGCCAGCAGTACCGGGACAGCCTATGGCTACACCTTC. Translating it yields CASSTGTAYGYTF.

This chain links TRBV19 with TRBJ2-3, with TRBD1 matching over 11 bases. The CDR3 runs to 17 residues. Per germline, CDR1 LNHDA and CDR2 SQIVND (reference sequence). Trimming took 5 bases from V and 4 from J; bases not matched to a gene: 11. For the CDR3, the DNA is TGTGCCAGTAGTTTACCTCGGACAGGGGGCGCATCAGATACGCAGTATTTT. Amino acids: CASSLPRTGGASDTQYF.

CDR3 bases: TGTGCCAGTAGTATGAGGCAGGGGGTCGATGGCTACACCTTC. Its protein is CASSMRQGVDGYTF. The chain has TRBV19 and TRBJ1-2; 7 positions match TRBD1. The CDR3 runs to 14 residues. The ends lost 3 bases at V and 6 bases at J; junction bases unmatched: 7. Looked up from germline, CDR1 is LNHDA and CDR2 is SQIVND (reference sequence). The whole variable domain, remainder taken from reference TRBV19 and TRBJ1-2, is DGGITQSPKYLFRKEGQNVTLSCEQNLNHDAMYWYRQDPGQGLRLIYYSQIVNDFQKGDIAEGYSVSREKKESFPLTVTSAQKNPTAFYLCASSMRQGVDGYTFGSGTRLTVV.

The rearrangement joins TRBV5-8 to TRBJ2-5; 13 bases align to TRBD2. Germline loops: CDR1 SGHTS, CDR2 YDEGEE. V gave up 2 bases and J gave up 5 bases; unmatched junction bases: 12. The CDR3 runs 18 residues. As DNA, the CDR3 is TGTGCCAGCAGCTTTCCAGGGACTAGCGGGGTTTGGATGGAGACCCAGTACTTC. This encodes CASSFPGTSGVWMETQYF.

This clone was counted only a few times. The chain recombines TRBV24-1 with TRBJ1-1; possible D gene TRBD1, 5 bases. Per the germline V gene, CDR1 is KGHDR and CDR2 is SFDVKD. V was cut by 5 bases and J by 4 bases, with 13 bases left in between. The CDR3 sequence is 14 residues long. The CDR3 protein is CATSAVGGGTEAFF. For the CDR3, the DNA is TGTGCCACCAGTGCGGTGGGGGGGGGCACTGAAGCTTTCTTT.

V and J are TRBV6-6 and TRBJ1-2; no clear D. The CDR3 is 16 amino acids. Germline V CDR1 and CDR2: MNHNY, SVGAGI (reference sequence). V was cut by 7 bases and J by 0 bases, with 18 bases left in between. Written as DNA, the CDR3 is TGTGCCAGCACCGACGGGCGGGGAACCGCTAACTATGGCTACACCTTC. This encodes CASTDGRGTANYGYTF.

The chain is built from TRBV2 and TRBJ1-2; D gene ambiguous. The ends were cut back, 6 bases at V and 8 bases at J, with 10 bases in the middle. The V gene's germline CDR1 is SNHLY and CDR2 FYNNEI. The CDR3 totals 11 residues. CDR3 bases: TGTGCCAGCAGACTAGGACGAGGCTACACCTTC. It codes for CASRLGRGYTF. The whole variable domain, filled in from reference TRBV2 and TRBJ1-2, reads EPEVTQTPSHQVTQMGQEVILRCVPISNHLYFYWYRQILGQKVEFLVSFYNNEISEKSEIFDDQFSVERPDGSNFTLKIRSTKLEDSAMYFCASRLGRGYTFGSGTRLTVV.

The chain joins TRBV19 to TRBJ1-1; D not resolved. Between the trimmed V and J ends, which lost 7 bases and 5 bases, there was a span of 17 bases. CDR1 and CDR2 from the germline V gene are LNHDA and SQIVND (reference sequence). This CDR3 contains 14 residues. CDR3 region: CASKEERRGTEAFF. The DNA of the CDR3 is TGTGCCAGTAAGGAGGAACGGCGGGGTACTGAAGCTTTCTTT.

The CDR3 sequence: CASSQAGTAQETQYF. CDR3 coding DNA: TGTGCCAGCAGCCAAGCTGGGACAGCCCAAGAGACCCAGTACTTC. The rearrangement joins TRBV3-1 (or the pseudogene TRBV3-2) to TRBJ2-5, with TRBD1 matching over 7 bases. V was pared by 1 base and J by 1 base, with 3 bases of the junction left unmatched. The CDR3 runs 15 residues. Germline loops: CDR1 LGHDT, CDR2 YNNKEL (reference sequence).

A remark on this clone: The identical CDR3 is also encoded by other nucleotide sequences in the sample. V gene TRBV7-9 combines with J gene TRBJ1-1; D remains ambiguous. In germline, CDR1 is SEHNR, CDR2 FQNEAQ (reference sequence). This CDR3 is 13 amino acids long. Deletions cut 5 bases from V and 1 base from J, with 8 bases between. This CDR3 reads CASSPRGNTEAFF. The CDR3 DNA reads as TGTGCCAGCAGCCCCCGAGGGAACACTGAAGCTTTCTTT.

DNA of the CDR3: TGTGCCAGCAGCTTAAGCGGCCCGACTAGCGGAATCCAAGAGACCCAGTACTTC. Translating gives CASSLSGPTSGIQETQYF. The chain has TRBV7-9 and TRBJ2-5; 9 bases map to TRBD2. Germline V gives CDR1 SEHNR, CDR2 FQNEAQ (reference sequence). CDR3 length: 18 amino acids. After removal of 2 bases from V and 1 base from J, the junction contained 11 bases not matched to a gene.

The rearrangement links TRBV19 to TRBJ1-1; D unclear. The germline V gene has CDR1 LNHDA and CDR2 SQIVND (reference sequence). The CDR3 runs to 14 residues. V lost 4 bases to trimming and J lost 1 base, with 10 bases between them. The CDR3 DNA reads as TGTGCCAGTAGTAGGGGAGGGAAGAACACTGAAGCTTTCTTT. Its protein is CASSRGGKNTEAFF.

The count of this clone is one. The rearrangement links TRBV14 to TRBJ1-4; D unclear. The germline CDR1 and CDR2 sequences are SGHDN and FVKESK. Between the trimmed V and J ends, which lost 2 bases and 11 bases, there was a span of 15 bases. The length of the CDR3 is 14 residues. Written as DNA, the CDR3 is TGTGCCAGCAGCCAAAGTATCCCCGGCGGGAAACTGTTTTTT. This translates into CASSQSIPGGKLFF.

V is TRBV10-3 and J is TRBJ2-1; D is uncertain. The CDR3 length is 13 residues. The ends were cut back, 2 bases at V and 4 bases at J, with 6 bases in the middle. Germline V gives CDR1 ENHRY, CDR2 SYGVKD. The CDR3 sequence is CAISEDIYNEQFF. Here the CDR3 DNA reads TGTGCCATCAGTGAGGACATTTACAATGAGCAGTTCTTC.

The J gene is TRBJ1-4, the V gene TRBV7-9; tentative D call: TRBD1 (6 bases). Trimming took off 0 bases at V and 7 bases at J, with 24 bases between the two ends. The CDR3 totals 19 residues. Per the germline V gene, CDR1 is SEHNR and CDR2 is FQNEAQ (reference sequence). CDR3 sequence reads: CASSLAPGTLGRSIEKLFF. The CDR3 nucleotides are TGTGCCAGCAGCTTAGCCCCCGGGACACTGGGCCGGTCCATTGAAAAACTGTTTTTT.

The gene calls are TRBV5-4 and TRBJ2-2; 9 bases map to TRBD1. This CDR3 spans 16 amino acids. Per germline, CDR1 SGHNT and CDR2 YYREEE (reference sequence). V was clipped by 3 bases and J by 5 bases; unmatched bases: 8. In DNA form, the CDR3 reads TGTGCCAGCAGCTCGATGGACAGGGGAGGTACCGGGGAGCTGTTTTTT. This encodes CASSSMDRGGTGELFF.

The chain has TRBV3-1 (or the pseudogene TRBV3-2) and TRBJ2-3, with D tentatively TRBD2 (5 bases). V dropped 4 bases and J dropped 5 bases, with 13 bases sitting between them. Germline CDR1 reads LGHDT; CDR2 reads YNNKEL (reference sequence). The CDR3 length is 14 residues. The DNA of the CDR3 is TGTGCCAGCAGCCGGACTCCGGACGGAGATACGCAGTATTTT. This codes for CASSRTPDGDTQYF.

V usage is TRBV19 and J usage is TRBJ1-2; TRBD1 aligns across 7 bases. The ends lost 7 bases at V and 2 bases at J; junction bases unmatched: 10. The CDR3 extends over 15 amino acids. CDR1 is LNHDA and CDR2 is SQIVND in the germline V gene (reference sequence). CDR3 nucleotides: TGTGCCAGTAAGGAGGGGGGACAGATCAACTATGGCTACACCTTC. Protein product: CASKEGGQINYGYTF.

The rearrangement uses TRBV6-6 and TRBJ1-2; D is possibly TRBD1 (5 bases). Germline CDR1 reads MNHNY; CDR2 reads SVGAGI (reference sequence). The CDR3 runs 15 residues. V lost 2 bases and J lost 2, with 12 bases in between. The chain's CDR3 is CASSYGQGNNYGYTF. CDR3 nucleotides: TGTGCCAGCAGTTACGGGCAGGGAAACAACTATGGCTACACCTTC.